The 19 T cell receptor beta chains presented below share a single source sample, sequenced in a study of OX40 agonist ivuxolimab in advanced cancers. Repertoires were generated with immunoSEQ multiplex PCR, while TCRdb's copy carries only in-frame clones and drops some. In the table there are about 28,000 clones, roughly 86% of which are singletons. Specimen: CD4+ or CD8+ T cells sorted from blood, collected in a trial of the OX40 agonist ivuxolimab. These receptors were obtained from an adult with an advanced solid tumor such as melanoma, head and neck, liver or kidney cancer.

Concerning this clone: One end of the junction is discordant with germline, which a read error may explain. The rearrangement uses TRBV5-1 and TRBJ2-7; 9 nucleotides match TRBD1. Per the germline V gene, CDR1 is SGHRS and CDR2 is YFSETQ. This CDR3 has 16 residues. The CDR3 spells CASSNRWTGATSEQHF. The CDR3 nucleotides read TGCGCCAGCAGCAACCGGTGGACAGGGGCGACAAGCGAGCAGCACTTC.

The J gene is TRBJ2-7, the V gene TRBV30, with 10 bases aligning to TRBD1. The CDR3 covers 15 residues. The V gene end was trimmed by 0 bases and the J gene end by 5 bases; junction bases not matched to a gene: 7. Per germline, CDR1 GTSNPN and CDR2 SVGIG (reference sequence). CDR3 DNA sequence: TGTGCCTGGAGTGTAGGGACAGGGGCTCGAGACGAGCAGTACTTC. It is translated as CAWSVGTGARDEQYF.

The CDR3: CASRQAGGYEQYF. The CDR3 bases are TGTGCCAGCAGGCAAGCGGGAGGATACGAGCAGTACTTC. The chain carries TRBV2 and TRBJ2-7; TRBD2 aligns across 9 bases. This CDR3 is 13 amino acids long. Looked up from germline, CDR1 is SNHLY and CDR2 is FYNNEI. The junction had 4 bases not matched to a gene; V was cut back by 6 bases and J by 4 bases. Combining the CDR3 with reference TRBV2 and TRBJ2-7 gives the whole variable domain EPEVTQTPSHQVTQMGQEVILRCVPISNHLYFYWYRQILGQKVEFLVSFYNNEISEKSEIFDDQFSVERPDGSNFTLKIRSTKLEDSAMYFCASRQAGGYEQYFGPGTRLTVT.

This chain joins TRBV6-5 and TRBJ2-3, with 9 bases that match TRBD2. The CDR3 totals 15 residues. J lost 0 bases, V lost 8 bases, and 6 bases had no gene match. CDR1 is MNHEY, CDR2 SVGAGI, per germline. The DNA for the CDR3 is TGTGCCAGCCAACCTAGCGGGACTAGCACAGATACGCAGTATTTT. This sequence encodes CASQPSGTSTDTQYF.

This rearrangement joins TRBV5-6 to TRBJ2-7; 8 nucleotides line up with TRBD1. The germline V gene encodes CDR1 SGHDT and CDR2 YYEEEE. The CDR3 is made up of 14 amino acids. The V segment lost 4 bases and the J segment 7 bases; nucleotides outside the gene matches: 10. The CDR3 loop is CASSIGQGVREQYF. The CDR3 DNA is TGTGCCAGCAGCATAGGACAGGGCGTGAGGGAGCAGTACTTC.

This clone was picked up a small number of times. This chain joins TRBV7-9 and TRBJ1-4; weak D call: TRBD1 (5 bases). Germline assignment: CDR1 SEHNR and CDR2 FQNEAQ (reference sequence). Deletions cut 1 base from V and 0 bases from J, with 9 bases between. The CDR3 is 16 residues long. Here the CDR3 reads CASSLGRAPTNEKLFF. DNA of the CDR3: TGTGCCAGCAGCTTAGGCAGGGCTCCAACTAATGAAAAACTGTTTTTT.

The rearrangement joins TRBV9 to TRBJ2-7; no clear D. With 4 bases removed from V and 3 bases from J, the gap between germline ends came to 14 bases. Germline CDR1 reads SGDLS; CDR2 reads YYNGEE. The CDR3 has 14 residues. CDR3 bases: TGTGCCAGCAGCCCCCGGAGCGTTGACTACGAGCAGTACTTC. Its translation: CASSPRSVDYEQYF. The variable domain in full, completed from reference TRBV9 and TRBJ2-7, reads DSGVTQTPKHLITATGQRVTLRCSPRSGDLSVYWYQQSLDQGLQFLIQYYNGEERAKGNILERFSAQQFPDLHSELNLSSLELGDSALYFCASSPRSVDYEQYFGPGTRLTVT.

The V call is TRBV9, the J call TRBJ2-1; perhaps TRBD2 as D (6 bases). The CDR3 extends over 15 amino acids. The germline V gene has CDR1 SGDLS and CDR2 YYNGEE. V was pared by 2 bases and J by 4 bases, with 13 bases between. CDR3 sequence (DNA): TGTGCCAGCAGCGTGTGGGGGGTGTTTTACAATGAGCAGTTCTTC. It is translated as CASSVWGVFYNEQFF.

The genes are TRBV11-2 and TRBJ2-3, with 8 bases matching TRBD2. The germline V gene has CDR1 SGHAT and CDR2 FQNNGV. The V segment lost 5 bases and the J segment 6 bases; nucleotides outside the gene matches: 10. This CDR3 spans 15 amino acids. For the CDR3, the DNA is TGTGCCAGCAGCCCCCCGGGTAGCGGGATGGATACGCAGTATTTT. It is translated as CASSPPGSGMDTQYF.

This chain links TRBV28 with TRBJ2-7, with no clear D. Germline-derived CDR1 and CDR2 are MDHEN and SYDVKM. V lost 7 bases, J lost 6 bases, and 16 bases lay in between. This CDR3 region has 13 residues. CDR3 DNA: TGTGCCAGCACCCTCAGTGGGCGTGGCGAGCAGTACTTC. This encodes CASTLSGRGEQYF.

This chain links TRBV2 with TRBJ2-5; D unclear. The CDR3 runs to 10 residues. Trimming took off 4 bases at V and 5 bases at J, with 2 bases between the two ends. The germline gives CDR1 SNHLY, CDR2 FYNNEI. The CDR3 nucleotides read TGTGCCAGCAGTGTTGAGACCCAGTACTTC. Its protein is CASSVETQYF.

This chain links TRBV18 with TRBJ2-1; 12 positions agree with TRBD2. This CDR3 has 17 amino acids. CDR1 KGHSH and CDR2 LQKENI come from the germline V gene. Losses at the gene ends were 6 bases for V and 6 bases for J; bases not matched to a gene: 12. The CDR3 DNA reads as TGTGCCAGCTCCCTCTCGGACGGACTAGCGGGATCCAATGAGCAGTTCTTC. Residues: CASSLSDGLAGSNEQFF.

CDR3 nucleotides: TGCAGCGTTGGCCCCCTGGGGCAGTCCTCCTACAATGAGCAGTTCTTC. This gives the protein CSVGPLGQSSYNEQFF. This rearrangement joins TRBV29-1 to TRBJ2-1, with D possibly TRBD1 on 5 matching bases. Per germline, CDR1 SQVTM and CDR2 ANQGSEA. The CDR3 runs 16 residues. Trimming took 4 bases from V and 0 from J, leaving 16 bases between them.

This chain connects TRBV11-3 to TRBJ2-1; D might be TRBD1 or TRBD2, each matching 5 bases. With 5 bases removed from V and 6 bases from J, the gap between germline ends came to 20 bases. CDR3 size: 16 residues. From germline, CDR1 is SGHNT and CDR2 YENEEA. In DNA form, the CDR3 reads TGTGCCAGCAGCCCGCGAACACCCGGGACGACCAATGAGCAGTTCTTC. Translation gives CASSPRTPGTTNEQFF. Filled out from reference TRBV11-3 and TRBJ2-1, the complete variable domain reads EAGVVQSPRYKIIEKKQPVAFWCNPISGHNTLYWYLQNLGQGPELLIRYENEEAVDDSQLPKDRFSAERLKGVDSTLKIQPAELGDSAVYLCASSPRTPGTTNEQFFGPGTRLTVL.

In this sample, this clone turned up once. The chain employs TRBV7-9 and TRBJ2-5; 12 nucleotides align to TRBD2. The CDR3 is 17 residues long. CDR1 and CDR2 from the germline V gene are SEHNR and FQNEAQ (reference sequence). Trimming took 4 bases from V and 2 from J; bases not matched to a gene: 8. CDR3 sequence reads: CASSWLAGGLGQETQYF. For the CDR3, the DNA is TGTGCCAGCAGCTGGCTAGCGGGAGGGCTGGGGCAAGAGACCCAGTACTTC.

This sequence joins TRBV6-5 and TRBJ1-1; the D gene is possibly TRBD1 (6 bases). Germline lookup yields CDR1 MNHEY and CDR2 SVGAGI. Trimming pared 6 bases from V and 1 base from J, leaving 6 bases between. The CDR3 has 12 residues. CDR3 amino acids: CASRQGNTEAFF. DNA of the CDR3: TGTGCCAGCAGACAGGGGAACACTGAAGCTTTCTTT.

The V gene is TRBV4-1, the J gene TRBJ2-7; no firm D call. This CDR3 has 14 residues. Per germline, CDR1 MGHRA and CDR2 YSYEKL. The germline V and J ends were trimmed by 1 base and 5 bases, with 12 bases remaining between them. CDR3 DNA sequence: TGCGCCAGCAGCCAAGGGACCCGTCCTCACGAGCAGTACTTC. Translated: CASSQGTRPHEQYF.

This sequence joins TRBV29-1 and TRBJ2-7; D unclear. The germline V gene encodes CDR1 SQVTM and CDR2 ANQGSEA. The CDR3 loop spans 13 amino acids. Trimming pared 4 bases from V and 1 base from J, leaving 11 bases between. The CDR3 loop reads CSVGIWDSYEQYF. The CDR3, as DNA: TGCAGCGTTGGTATTTGGGATTCCTACGAGCAGTACTTC.

This rearrangement joins TRBV27 to TRBJ1-1; a possible D gene is TRBD1 (6 bases). Germline V CDR1 and CDR2: MNHEY, SMNVEV (reference sequence). The CDR3 sequence is 14 residues long. V gave up 7 bases and J gave up 2 bases, with 14 bases separating them. CDR3 region: CASKLTGYNTEAFF. The CDR3 DNA sequence: TGTGCCAGCAAATTAACAGGGTATAACACTGAAGCTTTCTTT.